Below, one T cell receptor beta chain is given with its context. This record comes from a study of cytomegalovirus exposure and HLA in healthy donors. V trimming: 2 bases; J trimming: 3 bases; junction bases outside the gene matches: 4. The germline gives CDR1 MNHEY, CDR2 SVGAGI. The CDR3 covers 14 residues. PCR amplification relied on 60 Vbeta primers (plus 13 Jbeta primers). Sequencing was performed with immunoSEQ multiplex PCR; in TCRdb, only in-frame clones are kept and a portion is missing. Here the sample spans some 130,000 clones, 60% to 80% being singletons. This sequence was found in a man younger than 40 in good health and CMV-seronegative. The sample comprised PBMCs. The chain combines TRBV6-5 with TRBJ2-7, with 7 bases aligning to TRBD1. As DNA, the CDR3 is TGTGCCAGCAGTTACGACAGGGACAGCTACGAGCAGTACTTC. Translation gives CASSYDRDSYEQYF.